One T cell receptor beta chain is described in this entry. What it recognizes is unknown. This specimen comes from a study of cytomegalovirus exposure and HLA in healthy donors. Study results and limitations: Sequencing artifact likely explains a cluster of highly shared sequence variants. HLA allele associations emerged for 16,951 TCR beta sequences in a later analysis, at 0.05 false discovery rate. A later analysis by the authors found several of the most significant clusters apparently linked to common viral pathogens.

Vbeta (60) and Jbeta (13) primers were used in the PCR. Profiled with immunoSEQ multiplex PCR; TCRdb holds only in-frame clones, not every one. The sample has about 170,000 clones, almost 75% seen once. The CDR3 contains 10 residues. Germline CDR1 ENHRY, CDR2 SYGVKD. The V end was cut by 11 bases, the J end by 16 bases, with 15 bases between. This rearrangement joins TRBV10-3 to TRBJ1-6; no definite D call. The sequence derives from a woman aged 18-35 years in good health and CMV-seropositive. Sequenced sample: PBMCs. The CDR3 DNA follows: TGTGCCGCAGGATCAGGTGGACTCCACTTT. This encodes CAAGSGGLHF.